Each of the 8 T cell receptor beta chains below was sequenced from the same sample in a study of blood T cell repertoires in COVID-19. Method: immunoSEQ multiplex PCR; TCRdb's copy keeps in-frame clones and lacks some. This sample has roughly 250,000 clones, with about 89% found just once. The material sequenced was PBMCs or T cells enriched from blood (not recorded which). These TCRs come from a woman between 18 and 30 years old who had recovered from COVID-19.

The chain uses TRBV7-2 and TRBJ1-1; possibly TRBD1 for D (6 bases). Trimming cost V 1 base and J 0 bases, with 18 bases left between them. The CDR3 is 18 residues long. Germline V gene sequence: CDR1 SGHTA, CDR2 FQGNSA. The CDR3 is CASSLGQYRDIMNTEAFF. As DNA, the CDR3 is TGTGCCAGCAGCTTAGGTCAGTACAGGGATATAATGAACACTGAAGCTTTCTTT. The entire variable domain, with the rest obtained from reference TRBV7-2 and TRBJ1-1, is as follows: GAGVSQSPSNKVTEKGKDVELRCDPISGHTALYWYRQSLGQGLEFLIYFQGNSAPDKSGLPSDRFSAERTGGSVSTLTIQRTQQEDSAVYLCASSLGQYRDIMNTEAFFGQGTRLTVV.

This chain uses TRBV5-8 with TRBJ2-1; 10 nucleotides match TRBD2. Unmatched junction bases numbered 9, after V lost 4 bases and J lost 8 bases. Germline assignment: CDR1 SGHTS and CDR2 YDEGEE. This CDR3 has 15 residues. The CDR3 nucleotides read TGTGCCAGCAGCGGGAGAACTAGCGGGAACGATGAGCAGTTCTTC. Protein: CASSGRTSGNDEQFF.

The J gene is TRBJ2-2, the V gene TRBV7-3; TRBD1 might be the D (6 bases). CDR3 length: 16 amino acids. V was pared by 1 base and J by 4 bases, with 13 bases between. Germline values: CDR1 SGHTA, CDR2 FQGTGA. CDR3 nucleotides: TGTGCCAGCAGCTTAAGAGGTGACAGGCTCACCGGGGAGCTGTTTTTT. This codes for CASSLRGDRLTGELFF.

This chain connects TRBV7-9 to TRBJ2-7; 8 nucleotides match TRBD2. There are 15 residues in the CDR3. Germline V CDR1 and CDR2: SEHNR, FQNEAQ (reference sequence). V shed 1 base, J shed 5 bases, and the junction held 7 bases outside the gene matches. This CDR3 reads CASSLVSGILDEQYF. The DNA of the CDR3 is TGTGCCAGCAGCTTAGTTAGCGGGATATTGGACGAGCAGTACTTC.

V usage is TRBV6-5 and J usage is TRBJ1-6; 7 bases are a match to TRBD1. The germline V gene has CDR1 MNHEY and CDR2 SVGAGI. The length of the CDR3 is 14 residues. Trimming at V came to 7 bases and at J to 8 bases, leaving 8 bases not matched to a gene. CDR3 residues: CASKTGTEHSPLHF. The CDR3 nucleotides read TGTGCCAGCAAAACCGGGACAGAACATTCACCCCTCCACTTT.

The V gene is TRBV7-9, the J gene TRBJ2-5; 9 bases agree with TRBD1. The CDR3 totals 16 residues. The junction had 11 bases not matched to a gene; V was cut back by 5 bases and J by 4 bases. CDR1 is SEHNR and CDR2 is FQNEAQ in the germline V gene (reference sequence). The CDR3 here is CASSHGQGRGRETQYF. The CDR3, as DNA: TGTGCCAGCAGCCACGGACAGGGGCGAGGGAGAGAGACCCAGTACTTC.

This clone showed up just a few times. The V call is TRBV5-1, the J call TRBJ1-4, with D unclear. CDR1 and CDR2 from the germline V gene are SGHRS and YFSETQ. The CDR3 is 15 amino acids. V was shortened by 0 bases and J by 0 bases, with 6 bases between the two germline ends. CDR3: CASSLAGATNEKLFF. As DNA, the CDR3 is TGCGCCAGCAGCTTGGCCGGAGCAACTAATGAAAAACTGTTTTTT. Full variable domain (missing parts from reference TRBV5-1 and TRBJ1-4): KAGVTQTPRYLIKTRGQQVTLSCSPISGHRSVSWYQQTPGQGLQFLFEYFSETQRNKGNFPGRFSGRQFSNSRSEMNVSTLELGDSALYLCASSLAGATNEKLFFGSGTQLSVL.

In the case of this clone: The junction shows a germline mismatch at one end, possibly a read error. V gene TRBV28 combines with J gene TRBJ2-5; 14 nucleotides match TRBD2. CDR1 MDHEN and CDR2 SYDVKM come from the germline V gene. This CDR3 contains 15 residues. The CDR3, as DNA: TGTGCCAGCAGTCCGGGACTAGCGGGAGTGGAGAGCCAGTACTTC. Its translation is CASSPGLAGVESQYF.